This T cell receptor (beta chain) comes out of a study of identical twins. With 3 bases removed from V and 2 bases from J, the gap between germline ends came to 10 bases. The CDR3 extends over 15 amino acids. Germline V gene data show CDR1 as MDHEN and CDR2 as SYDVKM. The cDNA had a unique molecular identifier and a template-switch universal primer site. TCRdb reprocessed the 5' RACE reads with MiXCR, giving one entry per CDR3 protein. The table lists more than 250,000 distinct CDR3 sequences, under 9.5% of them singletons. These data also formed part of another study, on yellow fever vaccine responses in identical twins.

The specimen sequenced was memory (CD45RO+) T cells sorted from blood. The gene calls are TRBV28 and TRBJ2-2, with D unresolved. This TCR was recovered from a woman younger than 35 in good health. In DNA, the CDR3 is TGTGCCAGCAGTTTCTCGTATCACAACACCGGGGAGCTGTTTTTT. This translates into CASSFSYHNTGELFF.